Presented here are 16 T cell receptor beta chains from one specimen sequenced in a study of technical replicates of blood from four donors. Only in-frame clones appear in the TCRdb table, and some are missing; sequencing was by immunoSEQ multiplex PCR. The data hold more than 90,000 clones, with 96% observed a single time. The material sequenced was T cells isolated from PBMCs. The receptors originated from a human donor in good health.

The chain links TRBV5-4 to TRBJ2-4; TRBD1 is a possible D gene (5 bases). Germline CDR1 SGHNT, CDR2 YYREEE (reference sequence). The CDR3 has 15 residues. V was pared by 0 bases and J by 6 bases, with 13 bases between. CDR3 amino acids: CASSLVGSQGNIQYF. CDR3 bases: TGTGCCAGCAGCTTGGTGGGCAGCCAGGGAAACATTCAGTACTTC.

The gene calls are TRBV28 and TRBJ1-4; 10 positions agree with TRBD1. In germline, CDR1 is MDHEN, CDR2 SYDVKM. V dropped 7 bases and J dropped 9; count of bases not matched to a gene: 11. The CDR3 sequence is 15 residues long. The DNA for the CDR3 is TGTGCCAGCACCGAACTCCGGGACAGGGGTCAAAAACTGTTTTTT. This sequence encodes CASTELRDRGQKLFF.

V gene TRBV7-6 combines with J gene TRBJ1-3; D remains unclear. V was shortened by 5 bases and J by 0 bases, with 11 bases between the two germline ends. The length of the CDR3 is 15 residues. Germline V lookup: CDR1 SGHVS, CDR2 FNYEAQ. CDR3 loop: CASSISLSSGNTIYF. CDR3 nucleotides: TGTGCCAGCAGCATATCCTTGAGCTCTGGAAACACCATATATTTT.

This chain connects TRBV6-5 to TRBJ2-7, with TRBD1 matching 8 bases. The ends lost 5 bases at V and 3 bases at J; junction bases unmatched: 3. The CDR3 has 13 amino acids. The germline gives CDR1 MNHEY, CDR2 SVGAGI. As DNA, the CDR3 is TGTGCCAGCAGTACAGGGGGTTACTACGAGCAGTACTTC. Amino acid sequence: CASSTGGYYEQYF.

The V and J genes are TRBV6-1 and TRBJ1-3; D call uncertain. This CDR3 is built from 15 residues. Trimming pared 1 base from V and 4 bases from J, leaving 11 bases between. Germline loops: CDR1 MNHNS, CDR2 SASEGT. CDR3 bases: TGTGCCAGCAGTGAAGTGGGCATCCAAGGAAACACCATATATTTT. Translated, it gives CASSEVGIQGNTIYF.

This chain uses TRBV5-1 with TRBJ1-1, with D uncertain. Germline V gene lookup returns CDR1 SGHRS and CDR2 YFSETQ. V lost 6 bases and J 3 bases, leaving 6 bases between the germline ends. The CDR3 covers 11 residues. CDR3 in DNA: TGCGCCAGCATGGGAGACACTGAAGCTTTCTTT. Its translation: CASMGDTEAFF.

V gene TRBV19 combines with J gene TRBJ2-5, with 10 bases that match TRBD2. Germline CDR1 reads LNHDA; CDR2 reads SQIVND (reference sequence). With V trimmed by 7 bases and J by 2 bases, 10 bases remained unmatched. The CDR3 is made up of 16 amino acids. Written as DNA, the CDR3 is TGTGCCAGTATGCAGCTAGCGGGAGCGGGGCAAGAGACCCAGTACTTC. Translating gives CASMQLAGAGQETQYF.

The chain employs TRBV5-4 and TRBJ2-5; 7 bases align to TRBD1. Germline V gives CDR1 SGHNT, CDR2 YYREEE (reference sequence). This CDR3 is built from 15 residues. The V and J ends lost 4 bases and 1 base, in that order; junction bases with no gene match: 7. The CDR3 loop reads CASSGGQDPQETQYF. DNA of the CDR3: TGTGCCAGCAGCGGCGGACAGGACCCCCAAGAGACCCAGTACTTC. Full variable domain (rest looked up from reference TRBV5-4 and TRBJ2-5): ETGVTQSPTHLIKTRGQQVTLRCSSQSGHNTVSWYQQALGQGPQFIFQYYREEENGRGNFPPRFSGLQFPNYSSELNVNALELDDSALYLCASSGGQDPQETQYFGPGTRLLVL.

V is TRBV7-2 and J is TRBJ1-1, with no clear D. Trimming stripped 10 bases from V and 3 bases from J, with 33 bases between. This CDR3 has 19 amino acids. Looked up from germline, CDR1 is SGHTA and CDR2 is FQGNSA. CDR3 coding DNA: TGTGCCATCTCGGACCCCGGGAGGCAGGTCAAACGCCTAGACACTGAAGCTTTCTTT. Its translation is CAISDPGRQVKRLDTEAFF.

V and J are TRBV4-1 and TRBJ1-1; weak D call: TRBD1 (5 bases). The V gene's germline CDR1 is MGHRA and CDR2 YSYEKL. The CDR3 runs 16 residues. Trimming removed 2 bases from V and 0 bases from J, with 13 bases in between. The CDR3 protein is CASSQKPQGMNTEAFF. CDR3 bases: TGCGCCAGCAGCCAAAAGCCCCAGGGTATGAACACTGAAGCTTTCTTT.

V is TRBV6-5 and J is TRBJ2-3; 9 bases align to TRBD2. The germline CDR1 and CDR2 sequences are MNHEY and SVGAGI. The CDR3 length is 15 residues. V shed 2 bases, J shed 5 bases, and the junction held 5 bases outside the gene matches. For the CDR3, the DNA is TGTGCCAGCAGTTACGGCGGGGGGGCTCGAGATACGCAGTATTTT. It translates to CASSYGGGARDTQYF.

The chain links TRBV6-5 to TRBJ1-1, with TRBD1 identical over 8 bases. This CDR3 is built from 14 residues. V shed 1 base, J shed 9 bases, and the junction held 7 bases outside the gene matches. In germline, CDR1 is MNHEY, CDR2 SVGAGI. CDR3 sequence reads: CASSYFPDRVKAFF. As DNA, the CDR3 is TGTGCCAGCAGTTACTTCCCGGACAGGGTGAAAGCTTTCTTT.

CDR3 DNA sequence: TGTGCCAGCAGCCAAGTTGGACGGGACAGGGGCCGAAATGAGCAGTTCTTC. Its translation is CASSQVGRDRGRNEQFF. This rearrangement joins TRBV4-2 to TRBJ2-1; 10 bases are a match to TRBD1. The germline V gene encodes CDR1 LGHNA and CDR2 YNFKEQ. The CDR3 covers 17 residues. V shed 1 base, J shed 7 bases, and the junction held 10 bases outside the gene matches.

J is TRBJ2-4 and V is TRBV4-2, with 7 bases that match TRBD2. CDR3 length: 18 amino acids. V lost 1 base to trimming and J lost 11 bases; unmatched junction nucleotides: 20. Germline lookup yields CDR1 LGHNA and CDR2 YNFKEQ. CDR3 amino acids: CASSQAHQLGGGGIVQYF. CDR3 DNA: TGTGCCAGCAGCCAAGCCCATCAACTGGGCGGGGGTGGTATCGTTCAGTACTTC.

The rearrangement uses TRBV27 and TRBJ1-2; possible D gene TRBD1, 5 bases. The CDR3 covers 13 residues. Trimming removed 3 bases from V and 6 bases from J, with 11 bases in between. Germline V lookup: CDR1 MNHEY, CDR2 SMNVEV (reference sequence). The CDR3 region is CASSFGGGNGYTF. The CDR3 region has the DNA TGTGCCAGCAGTTTTGGGGGGGGTAATGGCTACACCTTC.

This rearrangement joins TRBV5-1 to TRBJ2-3; 8 nucleotides agree with TRBD2. The CDR3 is 16 amino acids. CDR1 and CDR2 from the germline V gene are SGHRS and YFSETQ. J lost 6 bases, V lost 3 bases, and 12 bases had no gene match. CDR3 nucleotides: TGCGCCAGCAGCTCCCCTAGCGGGCGGCCGGAGGATACGCAGTATTTT. As protein: CASSSPSGRPEDTQYF. The complete variable domain, with remaining parts taken from reference TRBV5-1 and TRBJ2-3, reads KAGVTQTPRYLIKTRGQQVTLSCSPISGHRSVSWYQQTPGQGLQFLFEYFSETQRNKGNFPGRFSGRQFSNSRSEMNVSTLELGDSALYLCASSSPSGRPEDTQYFGPGTRLTVL.